These 5 T cell receptor beta chains share one sample of origin, sequenced in a study of PD-L1 blockade in urothelial cancer. Assay: immunoSEQ multiplex PCR; the TCRdb copy retains only in-frame clones and omits some. Found here are some 47,000 clones, more than 75% of them singletons; the top ten hold more than 3%. Specimen: PBMCs, collected around atezolizumab (anti-PD-L1) treatment. The receptors stem from a man between 65 and 85 years old with urothelial cancer.

V gene TRBV10-3 combines with J gene TRBJ1-1, with 10 bases lining up with TRBD1. With 3 bases clipped from V and 6 bases from J, the junction kept 4 bases outside the gene matches. CDR1 and CDR2 (germline): ENHRY, SYGVKD. The CDR3 loop spans 14 amino acids. Written as DNA, the CDR3 is TGTGCCATCAGTGACCCGACAGGGGGCTCTGAAGCTTTCTTT. Encoded protein: CAISDPTGGSEAFF.

V and J are TRBV18 and TRBJ2-3, with 7 bases identical to TRBD2. The length of the CDR3 is 16 residues. CDR1 and CDR2 from the germline V gene are KGHSH and LQKENI. V shed 6 bases and J 1 base; nucleotides not matched to a gene: 10. The CDR3 nucleotides read TGTGCCAGCTCGCTTACTAGCGCCCCAGGCACAGATACGCAGTATTTT. This sequence encodes CASSLTSAPGTDTQYF.

V and J are TRBV7-3 and TRBJ1-1; no firm D call. This CDR3 comprises 15 residues. Germline CDR1 reads SGHTA; CDR2 reads FQGTGA. The V gene lost 5 bases and the J gene lost 1 base, with 14 bases spanning the gap. The CDR3 region is CASSPFQVWNTEAFF. The CDR3 coding sequence is TGTGCCAGCAGCCCCTTTCAGGTTTGGAACACTGAAGCTTTCTTT.

The CDR3 here is CASSQNRDSGRHF. The CDR3 coding sequence is TGTGCCAGCAGCCAAAATCGAGACAGCGGGCGGCATTTT. This chain uses TRBV16 with TRBJ1-5, with D perhaps TRBD1 (5 bases). CDR3 length: 13 residues. Germline-derived CDR1 and CDR2 are KGHSY and FQNENV. Trimming left V 2 bases short and J 15 bases short, with 17 bases between.

V and J are TRBV15 and TRBJ2-7, with TRBD2 identical over 16 bases. V trimming: 0 bases; J trimming: 3 bases; junction bases outside the gene matches: 8. CDR1 and CDR2 (germline): LNHNV, YYDKDF (reference sequence). This CDR3 is 19 amino acids long. CDR3 protein: CATSREYGTSGRAFYEQYF. Here the CDR3 DNA reads TGTGCCACCAGCAGAGAATACGGGACTAGCGGGAGGGCCTTCTACGAGCAGTACTTC. The whole variable domain, filled in from reference TRBV15 and TRBJ2-7, reads DAMVIQNPRYQVTQFGKPVTLSCSQTLNHNVMYWYQQKSSQAPKLLFHYYDKDFNNEADTPDNFQSRRPNTSFCFLDIRSPGLGDTAMYLCATSREYGTSGRAFYEQYFGPGTRLTVT.